This T cell receptor (beta chain) was recorded in a study of metastatic and nonmetastatic thyroid tumors. Study summary: Malignant thyroid and benign thyroid patients provided blood and tumor or nodule tissue whose repertoires were compared.

This CDR3 contains 12 residues. The V gene's germline CDR1 is MNHNS and CDR2 SASEGT. The V end was cut by 6 bases, the J end by 8 bases, with 12 bases between. This clone was counted between two and nine times. Its antigen is as yet unknown. In the source study's methods: Clinicopathological groups differed in CDR3, with these differences serving to build a distant-metastasis classifier for papillary thyroid cancer. TCRdb re-called clones from the PCR reads using MiXCR. TCRdb, not the original authors, processed these V and J calls. The table has around 16,000 clones, around 16% seen once. Patients had received no treatment of any kind before thyroid surgery. Study-level points and caveats: Malignant tumors reportedly showed significantly higher TCR beta diversity than benign nodules in both blood and tumor.

The sequence was obtained from a female donor with papillary thyroid cancer or a benign thyroid nodule (not recorded which). Some clones in this sample may be carry-over from other donors' samples. Sequenced sample: blood. The chain is built from TRBV6-1 and TRBJ2-3; D might be TRBD2 (5 bases). This CDR3 is CASSKPGGTQYF. The CDR3 region has the DNA TGTGCCAGCAGCAAGCCAGGAGGTACGCAGTATTTT.